The clone carrying this T cell receptor beta chain was counted a few times. The immunoSEQ assay was v3. Survey-level samples got some 2 million read pairs; deep-level samples got about 5-6.5 million. The data were produced by immunoSEQ multiplex PCR, yet TCRdb's version contains in-frame clones alone and is incomplete. The data show about 53,000 clones, 73% seen once. This sample was included in a study of TIL therapy for anti-PD-1-resistant metastatic lung cancer. Study as a whole: Patients had a median age of about 50 years (range about 35-75). Most patients had lung adenocarcinoma.

Stated time point: pre-treatment sample, taken before nivolumab and TIL therapy. The germline V gene encodes CDR1 SGHVS and CDR2 FNYEAQ. V was cut by 5 bases and J by 2 bases, with 19 bases left in between. CDR3 length: 17 amino acids. The chain is built from TRBV7-6 and TRBJ1-3; D may be TRBD1 (5 bases). Sequencing was performed on blood, taken at baseline. This sequence was found in a person aged 25 to 80 with non-small cell lung cancer. CDR3 region: CASSQAQGIMPGNTIYF. CDR3 in DNA: TGTGCCAGCAGCCAGGCCCAGGGAATTATGCCTGGAAACACCATATATTTT.